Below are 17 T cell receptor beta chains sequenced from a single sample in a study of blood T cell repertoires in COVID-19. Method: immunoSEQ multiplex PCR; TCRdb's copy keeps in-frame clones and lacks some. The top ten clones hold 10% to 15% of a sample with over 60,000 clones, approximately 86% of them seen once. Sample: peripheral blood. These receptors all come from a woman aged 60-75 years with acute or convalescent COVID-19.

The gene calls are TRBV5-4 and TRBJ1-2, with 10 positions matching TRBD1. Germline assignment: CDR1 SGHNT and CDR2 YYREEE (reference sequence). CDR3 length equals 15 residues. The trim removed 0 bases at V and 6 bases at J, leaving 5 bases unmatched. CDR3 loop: CASSLVGQGRNGYTF. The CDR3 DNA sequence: TGTGCCAGCAGCTTGGTGGGACAGGGGCGAAATGGCTACACCTTC.

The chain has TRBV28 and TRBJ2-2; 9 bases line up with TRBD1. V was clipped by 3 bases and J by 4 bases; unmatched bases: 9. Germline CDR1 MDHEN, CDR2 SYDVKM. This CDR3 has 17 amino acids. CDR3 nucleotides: TGTGCCAGCAGTTTTAGTGGGACAGGGATACTCACCGGGGAGCTGTTTTTT. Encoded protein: CASSFSGTGILTGELFF.

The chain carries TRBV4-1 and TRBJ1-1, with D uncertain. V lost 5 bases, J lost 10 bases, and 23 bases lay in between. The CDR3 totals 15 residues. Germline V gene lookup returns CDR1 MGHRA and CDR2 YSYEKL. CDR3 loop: CASSGSRASAAPAFF. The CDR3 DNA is TGCGCCAGCAGCGGGAGTAGGGCTTCCGCCGCCCCAGCTTTCTTT.

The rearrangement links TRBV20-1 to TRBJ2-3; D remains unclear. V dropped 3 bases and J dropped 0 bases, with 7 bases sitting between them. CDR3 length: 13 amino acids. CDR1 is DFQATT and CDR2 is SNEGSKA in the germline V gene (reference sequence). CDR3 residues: CSASRRSTDTQYF. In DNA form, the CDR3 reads TGCAGTGCTAGTCGTCGGAGCACAGATACGCAGTATTTT.

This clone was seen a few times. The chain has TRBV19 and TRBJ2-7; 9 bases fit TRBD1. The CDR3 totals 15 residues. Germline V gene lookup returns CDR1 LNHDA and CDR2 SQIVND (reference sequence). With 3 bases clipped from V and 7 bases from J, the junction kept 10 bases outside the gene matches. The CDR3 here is CASSMFGTGNQEQYF. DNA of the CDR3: TGTGCCAGTAGTATGTTTGGGACAGGGAATCAGGAGCAGTACTTC.

In DNA form, the CDR3 reads TGTGCCATCGGGCAGGGAAGCTCCTACGAGCAGTACTTC. Its protein is CAIGQGSSYEQYF. The genes are TRBV10-3 and TRBJ2-7, with a tentative D call TRBD1 (5 bases). V lost 8 bases and J 0 bases, leaving 11 bases between the germline ends. The CDR3 covers 13 residues. Germline lookup yields CDR1 ENHRY and CDR2 SYGVKD.

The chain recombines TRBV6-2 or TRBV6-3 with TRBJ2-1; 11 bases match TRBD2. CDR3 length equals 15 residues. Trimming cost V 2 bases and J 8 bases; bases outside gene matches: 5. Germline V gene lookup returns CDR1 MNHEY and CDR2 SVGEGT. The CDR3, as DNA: TGTGCCAGCAGTTACCTTAGCGGGGGGGCTGATGAGCAGTTCTTC. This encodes CASSYLSGGADEQFF.

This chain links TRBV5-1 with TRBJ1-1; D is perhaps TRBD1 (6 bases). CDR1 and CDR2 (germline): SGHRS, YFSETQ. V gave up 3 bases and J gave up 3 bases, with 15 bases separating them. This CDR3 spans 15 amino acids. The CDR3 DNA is TGCGCCAGCAGCTGGCAGGAGGACAGAGACACTGAAGCTTTCTTT. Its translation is CASSWQEDRDTEAFF. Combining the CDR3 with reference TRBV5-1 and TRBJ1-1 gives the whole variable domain KAGVTQTPRYLIKTRGQQVTLSCSPISGHRSVSWYQQTPGQGLQFLFEYFSETQRNKGNFPGRFSGRQFSNSRSEMNVSTLELGDSALYLCASSWQEDRDTEAFFGQGTRLTVV.

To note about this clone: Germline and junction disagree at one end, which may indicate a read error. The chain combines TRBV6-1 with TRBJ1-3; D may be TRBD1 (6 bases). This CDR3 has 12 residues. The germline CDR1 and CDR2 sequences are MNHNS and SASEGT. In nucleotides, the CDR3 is TGTGCCAGCAGTGAACCATCGGGACATACGGATTTT. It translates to CASSEPSGHTDF.

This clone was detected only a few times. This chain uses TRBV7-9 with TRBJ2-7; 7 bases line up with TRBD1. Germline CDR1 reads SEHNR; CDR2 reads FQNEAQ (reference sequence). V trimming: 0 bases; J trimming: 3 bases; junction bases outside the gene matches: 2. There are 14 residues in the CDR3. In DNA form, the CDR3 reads TGTGCCAGCAGCTTAGCCTCAGGGGGCTACGAGCAGTACTTC. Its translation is CASSLASGGYEQYF.

DNA of the CDR3: TGTGCCAGCAGCGACTCGGGCCGGGACAGACGAAACACCATATATTTT. It codes for CASSDSGRDRRNTIYF. V gene TRBV11-1 combines with J gene TRBJ1-3; 7 nucleotides agree with TRBD1. There are 16 residues in the CDR3. Trimming cost V 5 bases and J 5 bases; bases outside gene matches: 12. CDR1 and CDR2 from the germline V gene are SGHAT and FQDESV (reference sequence).

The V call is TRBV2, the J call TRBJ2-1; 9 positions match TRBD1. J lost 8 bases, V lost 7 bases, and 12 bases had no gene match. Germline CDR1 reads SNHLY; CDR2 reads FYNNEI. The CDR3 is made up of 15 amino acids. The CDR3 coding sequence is TGTGCCAGCAACACAGGGACAGGGTTGATCGATGAGCAGTTCTTC. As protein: CASNTGTGLIDEQFF.

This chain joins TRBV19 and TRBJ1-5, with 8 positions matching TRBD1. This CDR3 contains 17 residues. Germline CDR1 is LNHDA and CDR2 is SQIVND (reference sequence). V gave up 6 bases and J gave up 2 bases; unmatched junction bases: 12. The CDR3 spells CASSDRGHSMRNQPQHF. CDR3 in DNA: TGTGCCAGTAGCGACAGGGGCCACTCGATGCGCAATCAGCCCCAGCATTTT. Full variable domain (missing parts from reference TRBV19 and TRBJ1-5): DGGITQSPKYLFRKEGQNVTLSCEQNLNHDAMYWYRQDPGQGLRLIYYSQIVNDFQKGDIAEGYSVSREKKESFPLTVTSAQKNPTAFYLCASSDRGHSMRNQPQHFGDGTRLSIL.

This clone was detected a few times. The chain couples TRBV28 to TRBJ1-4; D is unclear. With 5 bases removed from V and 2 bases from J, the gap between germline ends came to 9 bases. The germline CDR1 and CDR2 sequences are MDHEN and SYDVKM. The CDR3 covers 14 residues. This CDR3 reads CASSPLPTNEKLFF. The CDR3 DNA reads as TGTGCCAGCAGTCCTCTCCCGACTAATGAAAAACTGTTTTTT.

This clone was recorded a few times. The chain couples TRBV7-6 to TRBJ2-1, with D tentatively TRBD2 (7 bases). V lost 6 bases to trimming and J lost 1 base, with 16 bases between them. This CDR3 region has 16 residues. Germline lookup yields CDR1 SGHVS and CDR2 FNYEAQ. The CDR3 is CASSSLGGLSYNEQFF. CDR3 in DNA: TGTGCCAGCAGTAGTCTCGGGGGGCTGTCCTACAATGAGCAGTTCTTC.

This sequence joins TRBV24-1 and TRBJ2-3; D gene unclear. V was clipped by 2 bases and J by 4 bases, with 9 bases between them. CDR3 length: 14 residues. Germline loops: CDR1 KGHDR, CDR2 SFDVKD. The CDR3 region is CATSDSYTSDTQYF. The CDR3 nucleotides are TGTGCCACCAGTGATTCCTATACGTCAGATACGCAGTATTTT.

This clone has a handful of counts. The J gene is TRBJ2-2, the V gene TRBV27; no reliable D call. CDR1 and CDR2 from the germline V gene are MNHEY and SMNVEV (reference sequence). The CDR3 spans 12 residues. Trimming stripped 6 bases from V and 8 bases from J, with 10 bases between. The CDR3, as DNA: TGTGCCAGCAGCCGCGGTTTGGGGGAGCTGTTTTTT. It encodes CASSRGLGELFF.